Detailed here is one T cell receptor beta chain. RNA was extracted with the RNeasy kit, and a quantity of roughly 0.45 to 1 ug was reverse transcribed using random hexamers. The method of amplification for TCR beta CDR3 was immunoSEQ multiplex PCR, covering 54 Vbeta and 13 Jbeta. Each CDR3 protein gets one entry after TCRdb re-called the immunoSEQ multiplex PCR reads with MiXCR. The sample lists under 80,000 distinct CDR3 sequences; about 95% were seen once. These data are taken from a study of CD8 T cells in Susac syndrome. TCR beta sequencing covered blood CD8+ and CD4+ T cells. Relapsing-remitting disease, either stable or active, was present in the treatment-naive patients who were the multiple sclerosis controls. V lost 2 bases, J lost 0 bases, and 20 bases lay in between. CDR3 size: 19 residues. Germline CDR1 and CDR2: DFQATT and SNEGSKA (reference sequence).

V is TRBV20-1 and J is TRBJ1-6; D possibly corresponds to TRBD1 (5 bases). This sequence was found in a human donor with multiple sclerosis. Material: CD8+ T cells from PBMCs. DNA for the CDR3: TGCAGTGCTAGATCAACTTCCGGGACGGAGAGCTCCTATAATTCACCCCTCCACTTT. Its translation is CSARSTSGTESSYNSPLHF.